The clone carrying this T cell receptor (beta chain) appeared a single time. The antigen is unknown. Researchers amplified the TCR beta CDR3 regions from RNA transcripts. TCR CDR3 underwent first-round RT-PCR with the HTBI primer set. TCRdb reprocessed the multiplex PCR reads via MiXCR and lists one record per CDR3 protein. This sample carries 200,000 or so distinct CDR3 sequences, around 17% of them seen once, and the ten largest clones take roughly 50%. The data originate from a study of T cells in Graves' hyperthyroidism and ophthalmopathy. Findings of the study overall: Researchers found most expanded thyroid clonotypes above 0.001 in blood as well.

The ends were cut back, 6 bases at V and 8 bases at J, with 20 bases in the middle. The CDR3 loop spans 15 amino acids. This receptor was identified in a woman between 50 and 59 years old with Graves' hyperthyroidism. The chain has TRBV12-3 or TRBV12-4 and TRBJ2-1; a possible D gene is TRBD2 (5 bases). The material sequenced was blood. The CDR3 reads CASSPTELVSDEQFF. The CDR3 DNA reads TGTGCCAGCAGCCCAACGGAACTAGTGTCAGATGAGCAGTTCTTC.